Described below is a single T cell receptor (beta chain) sequence and its context. No antigen is known for it. Data came from immunoSEQ multiplex PCR; TCRdb stores just in-frame clones and leaves some out. In the table there are 55,000 to 70,000 clones, around 90% of which are singletons. This entry comes from a study of cytomegalovirus exposure and HLA in healthy donors. Regarding the study as a whole: There were about 160 TCR beta chains listed as cytomegalovirus-associated.

The CDR3 sequence is 15 residues long. The germline V and J ends were trimmed by 5 bases and 4 bases, with 12 bases remaining between them. Germline loops: CDR1 MNHNS, CDR2 SASEGT. The TCR sequence derives from a woman in her 30s in good health and CMV-seronegative. Sequencing was done on a sample of PBMCs. The rearrangement links TRBV6-1 to TRBJ2-6, with a possible D match to TRBD1 (6 bases). The CDR3 coding sequence is TGTGCCAGCAGTCCGACAGGTCCGGGGGCCAACGTCCTGACTTTC. Protein product: CASSPTGPGANVLTF.